The T cell receptor beta chain under discussion was sequenced for a study of cytomegalovirus exposure and HLA in healthy donors. Regarding the study as a whole: HLA allele associations emerged for about 16,000 TCR beta sequences in a later analysis, at 0.05 false discovery rate.

A single count supports this clone. As yet, its antigen is unknown. From germline, CDR1 is MDHEN and CDR2 SYDVKM. The CDR3 consists of 14 residues. The V gene end was trimmed by 11 bases and the J gene end by 7 bases; junction bases not matched to a gene: 10. PCR was performed using 60 Vbeta and 13 Jbeta primers. Methods used by the authors: In a later analysis, the count reached approximately 80 million unique TCR beta chains, with around 10 million shared. Only in-frame clones appear in the TCRdb table, and some are missing; sequencing was by immunoSEQ multiplex PCR. V and J calls and clone size are as listed in that table; D and trimming were resolved from the DNA. The table shows about 140,000 clones, with about 84% occurring only once.

Input material: PBMCs. The chain carries TRBV28 and TRBJ2-2, with TRBD2 identical over 10 bases. The source is a man aged 45-65 years in good health and CMV-seronegative. The CDR3 here is CAGMRAGGHGELFF. The CDR3 DNA follows: TGTGCCGGGATGCGAGCGGGGGGGCACGGGGAGCTGTTTTTT.